A single sample gave rise to the 17 T cell receptor beta chains below, sequenced in a study of OX40 agonist ivuxolimab in advanced cancers. Library method: the immunoSEQ multiplex PCR assay. The clones in this table, taken by TCRdb from immuneACCESS, are in-frame only. Not every clone is retained; where verified, under half of the shortfall comes from an unresolved V gene, and the cause of the rest is unknown. The sample table lists approximately 80,000 clones, approximately 90% of them with a count of one. 0.43% of the sample is taken by the ten largest. The sequences come from CD4+ or CD8+ T cells sorted from blood, collected in a trial of the OX40 agonist ivuxolimab. These receptor sequences come from an adult with an advanced solid tumor such as melanoma, head and neck, liver or kidney cancer.

This clone was picked up one time. V gene TRBV7-2 combines with J gene TRBJ2-5; D gene unclear. The DNA end is a closer match to TRBJ2-7, so the J assignment may be wrong. Germline V CDR1 and CDR2: SGHTA, FQGNSA. The CDR3 is 12 residues long. CDR3 loop: CASSFSLYEQYF. The CDR3 bases are TGTGCCAGCAGCTTCAGCCTCTACGAGCAGTACTTC.

About this clone: At one end, the junction sequence differs from germline, possibly due to a read error. CDR3 residues: CASSAESAF. The CDR3 DNA follows: TGTGCCAGTAGTGCCGAAAGCGCCTTC. V usage is TRBV19 and J usage is TRBJ1-2; D is uncertain. This CDR3 is 9 amino acids long. Germline V gene lookup returns CDR1 LNHDA and CDR2 SQIVND (reference sequence).

This clone is a singleton in its sample. The rearrangement uses TRBV28 and TRBJ2-5, with TRBD2 matching over 11 bases. The junction had 15 bases not matched to a gene; V was cut back by 6 bases and J by 3 bases. The CDR3 sequence is 18 residues long. Looked up from germline, CDR1 is MDHEN and CDR2 is SYDVKM. The CDR3 sequence is CASSPMVRASGGKETQYF. CDR3 bases: TGTGCCAGCAGCCCGATGGTACGGGCTAGCGGGGGGAAAGAGACCCAGTACTTC.

The V and J genes are TRBV5-4 and TRBJ2-7; possible D gene TRBD1, 5 bases. The CDR3 has 14 amino acids. Trimming took 0 bases from V and 5 from J, leaving 12 bases between them. CDR1 is SGHNT and CDR2 is YYREEE in the germline V gene (reference sequence). The CDR3 DNA sequence: TGTGCCAGCAGCTTGGGGCAGGGTTTAGACGAGCAGTACTTC. Amino acid sequence: CASSLGQGLDEQYF. The variable domain in full, completed from reference TRBV5-4 and TRBJ2-7, reads ETGVTQSPTHLIKTRGQQVTLRCSSQSGHNTVSWYQQALGQGPQFIFQYYREEENGRGNFPPRFSGLQFPNYSSELNVNALELDDSALYLCASSLGQGLDEQYFGPGTRLTVT.

V usage is TRBV29-1 and J usage is TRBJ1-3; D gene uncertain. This CDR3 region has 14 residues. Between the trimmed V and J ends, which lost 3 bases and 0 bases, there was a span of 9 bases. Germline V gives CDR1 SQVTM, CDR2 ANQGSEA. The CDR3 protein is CSVESPSSGNTIYF. The CDR3 DNA sequence: TGCAGCGTTGAGAGTCCCTCCTCTGGAAACACCATATATTTT.

The chain uses TRBV27 and TRBJ1-4; D is possibly TRBD1 (5 bases). In germline, CDR1 is MNHEY, CDR2 SMNVEV (reference sequence). Trimming removed 3 bases from V and 8 bases from J, with 13 bases in between. The CDR3 consists of 14 residues. In nucleotides, the CDR3 is TGTGCCAGCAGTTTGAGTTGGGGGGGAGAAAAACTGTTTTTT. Translating gives CASSLSWGGEKLFF.

This chain joins TRBV28 and TRBJ1-3; D uncertain. The CDR3 runs 14 residues. Germline values: CDR1 MDHEN, CDR2 SYDVKM. V lost 0 bases and J lost 0, with 3 bases in between. CDR3 DNA: TGTGCCAGCAGTTTATGGAGCTCTGGAAACACCATATATTTT. Protein product: CASSLWSSGNTIYF.

CDR3 protein: CASSFSAGSSGYTF. The CDR3 DNA reads TGTGCCAGCAGTTTCTCGGCGGGTTCTAGTGGCTACACCTTC. This chain uses TRBV27 with TRBJ1-2; D remains unclear. The CDR3 spans 14 residues. Trimming cost V 3 bases and J 7 bases, with 15 bases left between them. The germline V gene encodes CDR1 MNHEY and CDR2 SMNVEV (reference sequence).

This chain links TRBV19 with TRBJ2-7, with D possibly matching TRBD1 (5 bases). Trimming stripped 6 bases from V and 1 base from J, with 13 bases between. Germline CDR1 LNHDA, CDR2 SQIVND (reference sequence). The CDR3 has 14 residues. The CDR3 here is CASSPRQGSYEQYF. For the CDR3, the DNA is TGTGCCAGTAGCCCTCGGCAGGGTTCCTACGAGCAGTACTTC. Full variable domain (rest looked up from reference TRBV19 and TRBJ2-7): DGGITQSPKYLFRKEGQNVTLSCEQNLNHDAMYWYRQDPGQGLRLIYYSQIVNDFQKGDIAEGYSVSREKKESFPLTVTSAQKNPTAFYLCASSPRQGSYEQYFGPGTRLTVT.

V and J are TRBV6-5 and TRBJ1-1; D perhaps matches TRBD1 (6 bases). This CDR3 is 12 amino acids long. Germline assignment: CDR1 MNHEY and CDR2 SVGAGI. Deletions cut 8 bases from V and 4 bases from J, with 11 bases between. The CDR3, as DNA: TGTGCCAGCGGCAGGGGAGGCACTGAAGCTTTCTTT. This codes for CASGRGGTEAFF.

The genes are TRBV6-6 and TRBJ2-7; the match to TRBD1 covers 9 bases. CDR1 is MNHNY, CDR2 SVGAGI, per germline (reference sequence). The V and J ends lost 7 bases and 7 bases, in that order; junction bases with no gene match: 8. The CDR3 totals 13 residues. The CDR3 coding sequence is TGTGCCAGCATGGGACAGGGCTTAGGGGAGCAGTACTTC. Encoded protein: CASMGQGLGEQYF.

V gene TRBV5-5 combines with J gene TRBJ1-5, with unresolved D. The germline CDR1 and CDR2 sequences are SGHKS and YYEKEE (reference sequence). CDR3 length: 15 amino acids. Trimming cost V 0 bases and J 1 base, with 8 bases left between them. This chain's CDR3 is CASSLEGGSNQPQHF. DNA for the CDR3: TGTGCCAGCAGCTTGGAAGGTGGGAGCAATCAGCCCCAGCATTTT.

This clone showed up just once. The chain carries TRBV28 and TRBJ1-2; D is unclear. V shed 7 bases and J shed 3 bases, with 6 bases lying between them. The CDR3 has 11 residues. CDR1 and CDR2 (germline): MDHEN, SYDVKM. DNA of the CDR3: TGTGCCAGCATGGCCTACTATGGCTACACCTTC. Translated: CASMAYYGYTF.

A single count supports this clone. A junction end diverges from the germline sequence, so it may reflect a read error. This chain joins TRBV7-9 and TRBJ2-7; D unclear. The CDR3 has 11 amino acids. CDR1 is SEHNR, CDR2 FQNEAQ, per germline (reference sequence). CDR3 protein: CAISEAVEQYF. The CDR3 DNA follows: TGTGCCATCAGCGAAGCAGTCGAGCAGTACTTC. Full variable domain (remainder filled in from reference TRBV7-9 and TRBJ2-7): DTGVSQNPRHKITKRGQNVTFRCDPISEHNRLYWYRQTLGQGPEFLTYFQNEAQLEKSRLLSDRFSAERPKGSFSTLEIQRTEQGDSAMYLCAISEAVEQYFGPGTRLTVT.

This chain links TRBV6-6 with TRBJ2-5; D remains ambiguous. This CDR3 region has 14 residues. The germline V and J ends were trimmed by 6 bases and 2 bases, with 13 bases remaining between them. CDR1 is MNHNY, CDR2 SVGAGI, per germline (reference sequence). The CDR3 loop is CASSLGWQQETQYF. CDR3 sequence (DNA): TGTGCCAGCAGCTTAGGGTGGCAGCAAGAGACCCAGTACTTC.

CDR3 loop: CASRGDKNAYGYTF. The CDR3 region has the DNA TGTGCCAGCCGAGGGGACAAAAATGCCTATGGCTACACCTTC. This chain joins TRBV28 and TRBJ1-2; D possibly corresponds to TRBD1 (6 bases). With 8 bases removed from V and 4 bases from J, the gap between germline ends came to 17 bases. This CDR3 region has 14 residues. Germline CDR1 and CDR2: MDHEN and SYDVKM.

The chain is built from TRBV7-9 and TRBJ2-7; 8 bases are a match to TRBD1. CDR1 is SEHNR, CDR2 FQNEAQ, per germline (reference sequence). CDR3 length: 13 residues. Trimming at V came to 5 bases and at J to 3 bases, leaving 3 bases not matched to a gene. In DNA, the CDR3 is TGTGCCAGCAGCAGGACAGGGCTCTACGAGCAGTACTTC. Residues: CASSRTGLYEQYF.